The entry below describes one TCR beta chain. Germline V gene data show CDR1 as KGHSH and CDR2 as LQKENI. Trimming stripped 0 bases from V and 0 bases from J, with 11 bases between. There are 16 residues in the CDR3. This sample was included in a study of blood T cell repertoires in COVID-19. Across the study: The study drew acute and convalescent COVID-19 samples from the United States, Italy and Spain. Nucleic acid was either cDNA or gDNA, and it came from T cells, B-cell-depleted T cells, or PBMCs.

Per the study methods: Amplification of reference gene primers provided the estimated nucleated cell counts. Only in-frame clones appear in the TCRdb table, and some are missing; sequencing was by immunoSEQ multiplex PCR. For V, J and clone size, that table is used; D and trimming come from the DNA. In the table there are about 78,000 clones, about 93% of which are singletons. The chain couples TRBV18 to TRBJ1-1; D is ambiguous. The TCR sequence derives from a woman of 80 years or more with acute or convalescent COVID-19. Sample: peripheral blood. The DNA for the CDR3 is TGTGCCAGCTCACCACCGAATCCGACTATGAACACTGAAGCTTTCTTT. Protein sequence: CASSPPNPTMNTEAFF. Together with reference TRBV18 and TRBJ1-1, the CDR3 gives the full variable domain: NAGVMQNPRHLVRRRGQEARLRCSPMKGHSHVYWYRQLPEEGLKFMVYLQKENIIDESGMPKERFSAEFPKEGPSILRIQQVVRGDSAAYFCASSPPNPTMNTEAFFGQGTRLTVV.